Reported below is one T cell receptor (beta chain). The antigen remains unidentified. MiXCR was run by TCRdb on the 5' RACE reads, yielding one entry per CDR3 protein. The sample lists over 400,000 distinct CDR3 sequences; about 24% were seen once. This specimen belongs to a study of CD8 T cells in ankylosing spondylitis. The CDR3 contains 16 residues. V lost 2 bases and J 8 bases, leaving 19 bases between the germline ends. Per the germline V gene, CDR1 is LNHNV and CDR2 is YYDKDF (reference sequence). Findings of the study overall: What appeared characteristic of ankylosing spondylitis blood was a TCR beta motif of 7 or 8 highly homologous variants.

The TCR originated in a male donor with ankylosing spondylitis. Sequencing was done on a sample of blood, either unsorted or a sorted T cell fraction (not recorded which). This chain uses TRBV15 with TRBJ2-1; D is unresolved. This CDR3 reads CATSRLPVASGDEQFF. For the CDR3, the DNA is TGTGCCACCAGCAGACTCCCCGTTGCCTCTGGGGATGAGCAGTTCTTC.